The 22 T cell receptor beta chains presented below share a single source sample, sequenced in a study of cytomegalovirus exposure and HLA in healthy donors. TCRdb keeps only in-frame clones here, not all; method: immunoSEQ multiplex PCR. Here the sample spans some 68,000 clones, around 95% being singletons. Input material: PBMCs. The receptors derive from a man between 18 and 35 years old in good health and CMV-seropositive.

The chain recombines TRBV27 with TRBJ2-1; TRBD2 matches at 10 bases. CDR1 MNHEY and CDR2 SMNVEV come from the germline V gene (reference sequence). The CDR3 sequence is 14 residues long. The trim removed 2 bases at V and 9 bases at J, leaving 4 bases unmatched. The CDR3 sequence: CASSLRPSGGEQFF. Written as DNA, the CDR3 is TGTGCCAGCAGTTTAAGACCTAGCGGGGGTGAGCAGTTCTTC.

CDR3 in amino acids: CASSYSTRSNEQFF. The CDR3 nucleotides read TGTGCCAGCAGTTACTCGACTCGTAGCAATGAGCAGTTCTTC. The chain recombines TRBV6-5 with TRBJ2-1; no reliable D call. Trimming pared 0 bases from V and 6 bases from J, leaving 9 bases between. Germline V gene lookup returns CDR1 MNHEY and CDR2 SVGAGI. This CDR3 comprises 14 residues.

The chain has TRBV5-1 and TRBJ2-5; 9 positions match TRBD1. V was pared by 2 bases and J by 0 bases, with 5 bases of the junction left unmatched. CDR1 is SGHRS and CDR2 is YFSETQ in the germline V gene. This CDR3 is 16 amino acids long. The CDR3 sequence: CASSLPTGGYQETQYF. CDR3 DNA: TGCGCCAGCAGCTTACCGACAGGGGGGTACCAAGAGACCCAGTACTTC.

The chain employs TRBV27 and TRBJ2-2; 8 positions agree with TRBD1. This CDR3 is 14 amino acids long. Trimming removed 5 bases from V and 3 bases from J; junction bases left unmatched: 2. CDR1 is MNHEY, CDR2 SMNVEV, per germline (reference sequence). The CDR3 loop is CASSRTGYTGELFF. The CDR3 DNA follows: TGTGCCAGCAGTCGGACAGGGTACACCGGGGAGCTGTTTTTT.

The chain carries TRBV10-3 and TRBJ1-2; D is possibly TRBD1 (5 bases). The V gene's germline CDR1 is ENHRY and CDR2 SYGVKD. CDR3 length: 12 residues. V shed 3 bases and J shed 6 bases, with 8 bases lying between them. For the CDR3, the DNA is TGTGCCATCAGTGATGGGGGGAATGGCTACACCTTC. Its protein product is CAISDGGNGYTF.

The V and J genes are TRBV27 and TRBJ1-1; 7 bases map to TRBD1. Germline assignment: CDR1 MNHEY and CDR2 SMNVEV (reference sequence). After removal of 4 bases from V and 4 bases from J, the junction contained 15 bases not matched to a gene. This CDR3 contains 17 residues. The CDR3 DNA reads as TGTGCCAGCAGTTCCCCCGGGACAGCCAGCTGGGGCACTGAAGCTTTCTTT. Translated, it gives CASSSPGTASWGTEAFF.

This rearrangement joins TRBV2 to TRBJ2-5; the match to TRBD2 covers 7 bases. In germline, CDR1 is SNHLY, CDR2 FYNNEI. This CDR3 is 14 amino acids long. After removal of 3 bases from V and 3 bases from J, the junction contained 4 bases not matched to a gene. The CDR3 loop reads CASSDALAEETQYF. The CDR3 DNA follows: TGTGCCAGCAGTGATGCCCTAGCGGAAGAGACCCAGTACTTC.

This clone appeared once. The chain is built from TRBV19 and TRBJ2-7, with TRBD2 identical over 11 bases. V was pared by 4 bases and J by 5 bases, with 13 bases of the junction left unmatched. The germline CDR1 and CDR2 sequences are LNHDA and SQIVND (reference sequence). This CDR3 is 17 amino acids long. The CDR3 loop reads CASSRTSTSGMRNEQYF. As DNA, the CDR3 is TGTGCCAGTAGTAGGACATCGACTAGCGGGATGCGCAACGAGCAGTACTTC. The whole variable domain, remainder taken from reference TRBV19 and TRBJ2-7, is DGGITQSPKYLFRKEGQNVTLSCEQNLNHDAMYWYRQDPGQGLRLIYYSQIVNDFQKGDIAEGYSVSREKKESFPLTVTSAQKNPTAFYLCASSRTSTSGMRNEQYFGPGTRLTVT.

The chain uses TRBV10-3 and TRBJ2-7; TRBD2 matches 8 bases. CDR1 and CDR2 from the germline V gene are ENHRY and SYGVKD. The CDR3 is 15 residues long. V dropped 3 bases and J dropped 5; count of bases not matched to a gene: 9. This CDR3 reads CAISDIGLASDEQYF. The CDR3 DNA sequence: TGTGCCATCAGTGACATCGGACTAGCATCCGACGAGCAGTACTTC.

CDR3 loop: CASSLPDSGELFF. The CDR3 nucleotides are TGTGCCAGCAGCTTACCGGACAGCGGGGAGCTGTTTTTT. The chain carries TRBV7-9 and TRBJ2-2, with D perhaps TRBD1 (6 bases). V was trimmed by 2 bases and J by 7 bases, leaving 8 bases between them. In germline, CDR1 is SEHNR, CDR2 FQNEAQ (reference sequence). The CDR3 sequence is 13 residues long.

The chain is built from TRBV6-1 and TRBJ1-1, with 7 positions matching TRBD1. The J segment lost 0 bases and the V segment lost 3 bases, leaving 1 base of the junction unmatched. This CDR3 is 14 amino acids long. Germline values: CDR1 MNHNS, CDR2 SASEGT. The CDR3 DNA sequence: TGTGCCAGCAGTGAGCAGGGGGTGAACACTGAAGCTTTCTTT. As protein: CASSEQGVNTEAFF.

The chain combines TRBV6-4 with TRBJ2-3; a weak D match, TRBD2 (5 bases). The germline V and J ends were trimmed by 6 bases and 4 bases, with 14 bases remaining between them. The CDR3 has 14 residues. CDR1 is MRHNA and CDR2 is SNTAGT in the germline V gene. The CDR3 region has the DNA TGTGCCAGCAGCGCAACTAGTGGGGCAGATACGCAGTATTTT. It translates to CASSATSGADTQYF.

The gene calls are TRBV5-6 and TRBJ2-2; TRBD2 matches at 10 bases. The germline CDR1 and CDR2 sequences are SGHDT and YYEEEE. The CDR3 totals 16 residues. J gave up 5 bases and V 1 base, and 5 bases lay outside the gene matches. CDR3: CASSLRLAGVTGELFF. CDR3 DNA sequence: TGTGCCAGCAGCTTGAGGCTAGCGGGGGTTACCGGGGAGCTGTTTTTT.

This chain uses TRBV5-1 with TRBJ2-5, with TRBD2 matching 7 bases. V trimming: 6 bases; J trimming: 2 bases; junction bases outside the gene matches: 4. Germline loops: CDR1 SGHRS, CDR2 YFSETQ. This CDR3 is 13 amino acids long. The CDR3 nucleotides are TGCGCCAGCACCTGGACTAGACAAGAGACCCAGTACTTC. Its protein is CASTWTRQETQYF. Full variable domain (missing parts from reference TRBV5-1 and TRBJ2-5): KAGVTQTPRYLIKTRGQQVTLSCSPISGHRSVSWYQQTPGQGLQFLFEYFSETQRNKGNFPGRFSGRQFSNSRSEMNVSTLELGDSALYLCASTWTRQETQYFGPGTRLLVL.

This CDR3 reads CAISPRGTTGDSPLHF. The CDR3, as DNA: TGTGCCATCAGCCCGAGGGGAACGACAGGAGATTCACCCCTCCACTTT. This chain connects TRBV10-3 to TRBJ1-6; perhaps TRBD1 as D (6 bases). This CDR3 spans 16 amino acids. Germline values: CDR1 ENHRY, CDR2 SYGVKD. Trimming pared 6 bases from V and 8 bases from J, leaving 20 bases between.

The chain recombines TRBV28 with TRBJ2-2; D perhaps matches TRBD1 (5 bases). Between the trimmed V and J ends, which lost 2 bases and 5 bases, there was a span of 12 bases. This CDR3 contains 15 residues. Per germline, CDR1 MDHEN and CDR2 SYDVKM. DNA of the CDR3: TGTGCCAGCAGTTTAGGAGACAGAACTACCGGGGAGCTGTTTTTT. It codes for CASSLGDRTTGELFF.

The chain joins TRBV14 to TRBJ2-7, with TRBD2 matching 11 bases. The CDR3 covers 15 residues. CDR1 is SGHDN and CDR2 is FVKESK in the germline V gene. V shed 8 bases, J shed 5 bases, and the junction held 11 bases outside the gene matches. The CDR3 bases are TGTGCCAGCGCGGCTTTCGGACTAGCGGGCGACGAGCAGTACTTC. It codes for CASAAFGLAGDEQYF. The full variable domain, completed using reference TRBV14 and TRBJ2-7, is EAGVTQFPSHSVIEKGQTVTLRCDPISGHDNLYWYRRVMGKEIKFLLHFVKESKQDESGMPNNRFLAERTGGTYSTLKVQPAELEDSGVYFCASAAFGLAGDEQYFGPGTRLTVT.

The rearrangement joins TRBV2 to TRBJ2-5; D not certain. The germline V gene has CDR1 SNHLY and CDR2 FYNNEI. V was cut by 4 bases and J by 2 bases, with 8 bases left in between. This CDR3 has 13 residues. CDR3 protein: CASSVDQQETQYF. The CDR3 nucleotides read TGTGCCAGCAGTGTAGATCAACAAGAGACCCAGTACTTC. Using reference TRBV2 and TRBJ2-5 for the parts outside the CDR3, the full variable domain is EPEVTQTPSHQVTQMGQEVILRCVPISNHLYFYWYRQILGQKVEFLVSFYNNEISEKSEIFDDQFSVERPDGSNFTLKIRSTKLEDSAMYFCASSVDQQETQYFGPGTRLLVL.

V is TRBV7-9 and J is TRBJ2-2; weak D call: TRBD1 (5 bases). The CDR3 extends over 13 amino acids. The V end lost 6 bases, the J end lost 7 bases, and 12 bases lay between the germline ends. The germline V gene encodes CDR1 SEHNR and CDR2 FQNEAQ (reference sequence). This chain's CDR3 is CASRGREDGELFF. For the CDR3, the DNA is TGTGCCAGCAGGGGCAGGGAAGACGGGGAGCTGTTTTTT.

The CDR3 loop is CASSESGGSYEQYF. The CDR3, as DNA: TGTGCCAGCAGTGAATCGGGAGGCTCCTACGAGCAGTACTTC. The rearrangement uses TRBV6-1 and TRBJ2-7; TRBD2 matches at 7 bases. Looked up from germline, CDR1 is MNHNS and CDR2 is SASEGT. The V segment lost 2 bases and the J segment 0 bases; nucleotides outside the gene matches: 1. The CDR3 spans 14 residues.

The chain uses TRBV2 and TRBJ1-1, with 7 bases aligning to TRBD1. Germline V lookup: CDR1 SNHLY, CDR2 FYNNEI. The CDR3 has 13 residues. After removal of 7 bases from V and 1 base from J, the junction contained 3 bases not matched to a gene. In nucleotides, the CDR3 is TGTGCCAGCACGGGGACAGCGAACACTGAAGCTTTCTTT. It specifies CASTGTANTEAFF.

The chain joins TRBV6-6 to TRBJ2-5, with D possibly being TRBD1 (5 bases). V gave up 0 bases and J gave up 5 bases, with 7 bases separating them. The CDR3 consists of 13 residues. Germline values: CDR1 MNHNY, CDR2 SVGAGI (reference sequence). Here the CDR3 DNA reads TGTGCCAGCAGTTACTCGAAGGGGGAGACCCAGTACTTC. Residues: CASSYSKGETQYF.